The rows below give T cell receptor beta chains drawn from one sample of a study of T cell repertoires in cytomegalovirus infection. MiXCR was run by TCRdb on the reads, yielding one entry per CDR3 protein. The sample includes more than 250,000 distinct CDR3 sequences, roughly 25% seen only once; the top ten take 13%. Antigen specificity for these receptors is unknown. The sequences come from cultured PBMCs, collected from culture after CMV antigen stimulation. These receptors were obtained from a human donor in good health (CMV status not recorded). Some clones in this sample may be carry-over from other donors' samples. CDR3s include the opening cysteine and the closing phenylalanine or tryptophan. A D gene is named only where the DNA matches it firmly. Only part of the rows carry a size: once, few, many, or a class if the clone is expanded.

j_call	cdr3_length	clone_size	v_call	d_call	cdr3_nt	cdr3_aa
TRBJ2-7	19	few	TRBV3-1	TRBD2	TGTGCCAGCAGCCCTCTCCGCGGACTAGCGGGAGAAAGGTCCTACGAGCAGTACTTC	CASSPLRGLAGERSYEQYF
TRBJ1-2	14	few	TRBV6-1	NA	TGTGCCAGCAGTTCCTTCGTCCATATGGATGGCTACACCTTC	CASSSFVHMDGYTF
TRBJ2-1	18	few	TRBV20-1	TRBD2	TGCAGTGCTTCCCCGGGACTAGCGGGAATAAGCTCCTACAATGAGCAGTTCTTC	CSASPGLAGISSYNEQFF
TRBJ2-1	15	NA	TRBV12-3/TRBV12-4	TRBD1	TGTGCCAGCGCAGAACGACAGGGACCTCCGACTGAGCAGTTCTTC	CASAERQGPPTEQFF
TRBJ1-1	17	NA	TRBV19	NA	TGTGCCAGTAGTATAAGAGGAGTCGGTAAACCAGACACTGAAGCTTTCTTT	CASSIRGVGKPDTEAFF
TRBJ1-4	17	NA	TRBV4-1	NA	TGCGCCAGCAGCCAAGAGCGAATTCAGGATCTTAATGAAAAACTGTTTTTT	CASSQERIQDLNEKLFF
TRBJ1-1	16	few	TRBV18	NA	TGTGCCAGCTCACCGAGGGTAGAGGCTGGGGACACTGAAGCTTTCTTT	CASSPRVEAGDTEAFF
TRBJ2-3	13	few	TRBV24-1	NA	TGTGCCACCAGTGATTTCGCGAGGGATACGCAGTATTTT	CATSDFARDTQYF
TRBJ1-2	15	NA	TRBV6-1	NA	TGTGCCAGCGGTATTGGGCCGGCTGCTAACTATGGCTACACCTTC	CASGIGPAANYGYTF
TRBJ2-5	14	many	TRBV7-9	TRBD2	TGTGCCAGCAGCGCAAGGACTAGCGGGGAGACCCAGTACTTC	CASSARTSGETQYF
TRBJ1-2	15	few	TRBV4-3	NA	TGCGCCAGCAGCCAAGATGACGGGTATAACTATGGCTACACCTTC	CASSQDDGYNYGYTF
TRBJ1-2	15	NA	TRBV7-9	NA	TGTGCCAGCAGCTCCCCGTTGGACGCTAACTATGGCTACACCTTC	CASSSPLDANYGYTF
TRBJ2-5	15	NA	TRBV2	TRBD1	TGTGCCAGCAGAACAGGGGGCTTCTTAGGGGAGACCCAGTACTTC	CASRTGGFLGETQYF
TRBJ2-2	15	NA	TRBV5-6	NA	TGTGCCAGCAGCTTGGTCGGGAGTAAGACCGGGGAGCTGTTTTTT	CASSLVGSKTGELFF
TRBJ2-1	13	NA	TRBV18	NA	TGTGCCAGCTCACCCAACCGGGACGACCCACAGTTCTTC	CASSPNRDDPQFF
TRBJ2-7	11	few	TRBV7-3	NA	TGTGCCAGCCGGGGTGCGGGTGAGCAGTACTTC	CASRGAGEQYF
TRBJ2-7	16	once	TRBV10-3	NA	TGTGCCATCAGTGATTCAGGGGACCACCGTATCTACGAGCAGTACTTC	CAISDSGDHRIYEQYF
TRBJ1-3	15	NA	TRBV10-3	NA	TGTGCCATCAGTGTTATGAGTAGCTCTGGAAACACCATATATTTT	CAISVMSSSGNTIYF
TRBJ1-1	15	NA	TRBV19	NA	TGTGCCAGTAGTATCGGGGTAATTTCGAACACTGAAGCTTTCTTT	CASSIGVISNTEAFF
TRBJ2-3	18	few	TRBV28	TRBD2	TGTGCCAGCAGAGCCCAGCCGGGACTAGCGGGAGGGGCAGATACGCAGTATTTT	CASRAQPGLAGGADTQYF
TRBJ2-3	16	NA	TRBV7-9	TRBD2	TGTGCCAGCAGCGCCCAACTAGCGGGAGGTTCGGATACGCAGTATTTT	CASSAQLAGGSDTQYF
TRBJ2-1	11	many	TRBV7-6	NA	TGTGCCAGCAGCTTCCTCAATGAGCAGTTCTTC	CASSFLNEQFF